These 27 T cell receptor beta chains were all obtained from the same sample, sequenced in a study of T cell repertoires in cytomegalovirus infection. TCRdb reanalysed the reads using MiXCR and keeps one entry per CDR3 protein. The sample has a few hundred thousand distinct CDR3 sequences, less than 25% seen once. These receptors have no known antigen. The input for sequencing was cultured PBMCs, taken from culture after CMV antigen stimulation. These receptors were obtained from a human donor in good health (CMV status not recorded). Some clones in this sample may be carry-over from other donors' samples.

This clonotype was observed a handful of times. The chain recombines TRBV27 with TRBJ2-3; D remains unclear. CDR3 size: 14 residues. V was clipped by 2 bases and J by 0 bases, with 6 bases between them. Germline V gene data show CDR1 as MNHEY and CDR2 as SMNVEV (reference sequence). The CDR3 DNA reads TGTGCCAGCAGTTTACACGCTAGCACAGATACGCAGTATTTT. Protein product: CASSLHASTDTQYF.

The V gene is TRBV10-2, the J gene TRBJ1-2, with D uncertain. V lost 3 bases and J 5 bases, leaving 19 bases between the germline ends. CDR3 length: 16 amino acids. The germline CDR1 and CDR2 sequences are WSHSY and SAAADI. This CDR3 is CASSESRGGLGYGYTF. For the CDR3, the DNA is TGCGCCAGCAGTGAATCCAGAGGTGGGCTAGGATATGGCTACACCTTC.

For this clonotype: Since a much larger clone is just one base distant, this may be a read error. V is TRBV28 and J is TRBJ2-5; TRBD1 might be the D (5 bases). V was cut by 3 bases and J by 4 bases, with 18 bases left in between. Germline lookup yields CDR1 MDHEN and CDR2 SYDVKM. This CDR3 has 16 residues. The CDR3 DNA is TGTGCCAGCAGTTTGTCTAGGGAATCTCAGGGAGAGACCCAGTACTTC. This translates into CASSLSRESQGETQYF.

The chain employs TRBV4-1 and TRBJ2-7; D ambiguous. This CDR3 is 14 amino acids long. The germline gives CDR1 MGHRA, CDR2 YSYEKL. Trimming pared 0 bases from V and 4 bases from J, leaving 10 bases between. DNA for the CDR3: TGCGCCAGCAGCCAAGAGTACAGCCGGTACGAGCAGTACTTC. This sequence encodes CASSQEYSRYEQYF.

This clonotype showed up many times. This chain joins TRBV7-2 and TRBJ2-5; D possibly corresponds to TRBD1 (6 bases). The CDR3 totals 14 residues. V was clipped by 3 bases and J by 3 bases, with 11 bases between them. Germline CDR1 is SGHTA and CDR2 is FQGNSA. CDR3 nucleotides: TGTGCCAGCAGCTTTCAGGCAGGGGAAGAGACCCAGTACTTC. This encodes CASSFQAGEETQYF.

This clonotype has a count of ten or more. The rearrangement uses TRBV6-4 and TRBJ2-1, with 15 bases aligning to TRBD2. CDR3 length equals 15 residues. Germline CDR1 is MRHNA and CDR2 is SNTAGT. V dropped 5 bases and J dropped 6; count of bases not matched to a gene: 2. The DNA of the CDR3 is TGTGCCAGCAGTCGGACTAGCGGGAGGGCCAATGAGCAGTTCTTC. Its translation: CASSRTSGRANEQFF.

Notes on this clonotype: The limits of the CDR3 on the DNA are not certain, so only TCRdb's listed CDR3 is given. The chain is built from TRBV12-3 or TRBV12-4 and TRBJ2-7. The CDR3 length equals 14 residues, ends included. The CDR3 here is CASSTSETSYEQYF.

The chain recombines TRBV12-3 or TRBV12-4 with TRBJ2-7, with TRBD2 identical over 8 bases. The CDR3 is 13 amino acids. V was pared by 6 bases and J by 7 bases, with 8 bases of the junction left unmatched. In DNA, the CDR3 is TGTGCCAGCAGCCTCAGCGGGAGAACAGAGCAGTACTTC. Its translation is CASSLSGRTEQYF.

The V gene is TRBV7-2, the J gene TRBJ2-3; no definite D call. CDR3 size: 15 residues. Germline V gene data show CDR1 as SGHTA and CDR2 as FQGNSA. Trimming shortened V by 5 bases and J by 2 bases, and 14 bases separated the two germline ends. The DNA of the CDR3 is TGTGCCAGCAGCAAAGAGTATCTCTCCACAGATACGCAGTATTTT. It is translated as CASSKEYLSTDTQYF.

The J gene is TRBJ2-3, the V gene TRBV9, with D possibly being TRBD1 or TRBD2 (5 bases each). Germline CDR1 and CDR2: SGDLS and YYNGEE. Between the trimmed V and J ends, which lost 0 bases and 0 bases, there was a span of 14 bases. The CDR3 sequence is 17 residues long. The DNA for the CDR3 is TGTGCCAGCAGCGTAGGGGTGAGGGACCCAAGCACAGATACGCAGTATTTT. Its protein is CASSVGVRDPSTDTQYF.

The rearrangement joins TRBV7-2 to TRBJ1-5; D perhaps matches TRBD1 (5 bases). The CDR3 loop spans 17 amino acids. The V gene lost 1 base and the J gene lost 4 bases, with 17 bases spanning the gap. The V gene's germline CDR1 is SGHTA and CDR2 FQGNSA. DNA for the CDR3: TGTGCCAGCAGCTTAGTGGGAGTGGGGGGGTGGAATCAGCCCCAGCATTTT. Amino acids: CASSLVGVGGWNQPQHF.

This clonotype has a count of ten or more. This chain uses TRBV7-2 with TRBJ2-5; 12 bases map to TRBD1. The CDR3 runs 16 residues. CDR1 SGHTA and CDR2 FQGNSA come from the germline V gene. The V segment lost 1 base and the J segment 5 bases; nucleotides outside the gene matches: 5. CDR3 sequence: CASSLGGQGARETQYF. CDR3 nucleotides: TGTGCCAGCAGCTTAGGGGGACAGGGGGCGAGGGAGACCCAGTACTTC.

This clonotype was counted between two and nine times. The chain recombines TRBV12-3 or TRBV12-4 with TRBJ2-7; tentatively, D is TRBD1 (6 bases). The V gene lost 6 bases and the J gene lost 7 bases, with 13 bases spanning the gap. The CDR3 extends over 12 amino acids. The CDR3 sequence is CASSHTGQEQYF. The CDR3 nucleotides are TGTGCCAGCAGCCACACAGGGCAAGAGCAGTACTTC.

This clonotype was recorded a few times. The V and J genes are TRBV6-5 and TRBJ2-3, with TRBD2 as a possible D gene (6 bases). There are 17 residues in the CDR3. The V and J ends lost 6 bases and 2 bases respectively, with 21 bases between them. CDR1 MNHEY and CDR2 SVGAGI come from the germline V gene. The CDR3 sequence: CASRRDSGAGLTDTQYF. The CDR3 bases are TGTGCCAGCAGGCGGGATAGTGGGGCGGGCCTCACAGATACGCAGTATTTT.

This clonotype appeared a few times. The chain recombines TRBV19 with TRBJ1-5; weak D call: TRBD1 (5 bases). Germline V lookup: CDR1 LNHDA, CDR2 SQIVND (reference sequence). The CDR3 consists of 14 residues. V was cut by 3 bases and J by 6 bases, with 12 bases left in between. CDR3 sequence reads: CASSIPREGQPQHF. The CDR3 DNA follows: TGTGCCAGTAGTATCCCCAGGGAAGGTCAGCCCCAGCATTTT.

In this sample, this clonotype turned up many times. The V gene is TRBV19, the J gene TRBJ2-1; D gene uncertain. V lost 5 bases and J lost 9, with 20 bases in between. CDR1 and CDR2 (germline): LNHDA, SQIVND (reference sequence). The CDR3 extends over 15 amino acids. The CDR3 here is CASSRGNTAPGEQFF. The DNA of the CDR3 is TGTGCCAGTAGTCGCGGCAACACAGCACCTGGTGAGCAGTTCTTC.

The CDR3 is CASSQVSSGVGREQFF. The DNA of the CDR3 is TGCGCCAGCAGCCAAGTCTCGTCGGGAGTGGGTCGAGAGCAGTTCTTC. This chain joins TRBV4-1 and TRBJ2-1, with D tentatively TRBD2 (6 bases). V was cut by 1 base and J by 10 bases, with 20 bases left in between. CDR3 length: 16 residues. Germline V lookup: CDR1 MGHRA, CDR2 YSYEKL.

CDR3 DNA sequence: TGTGCCAGCAGCCGACAGCAGACACAAGAGACCCAGTACTTC. It is translated as CASSRQQTQETQYF. V gene TRBV7-9 combines with J gene TRBJ2-5; D may be TRBD1 (5 bases). The CDR3 extends over 14 amino acids. Trimming took off 5 bases at V and 2 bases at J, with 12 bases between the two ends. Germline V gene sequence: CDR1 SEHNR, CDR2 FQNEAQ (reference sequence).

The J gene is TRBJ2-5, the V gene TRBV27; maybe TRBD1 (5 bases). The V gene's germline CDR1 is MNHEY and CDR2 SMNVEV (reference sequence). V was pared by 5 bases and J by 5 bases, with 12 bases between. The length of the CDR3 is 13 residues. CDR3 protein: CASSISGLETQYF. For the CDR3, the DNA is TGTGCCAGCAGTATCTCAGGGCTGGAGACCCAGTACTTC.

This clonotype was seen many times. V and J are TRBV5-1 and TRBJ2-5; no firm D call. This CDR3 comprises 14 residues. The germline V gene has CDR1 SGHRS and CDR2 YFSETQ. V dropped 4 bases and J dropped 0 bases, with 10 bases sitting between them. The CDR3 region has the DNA TGCGCCAGCAGCACCGGACGGTACCAAGAGACCCAGTACTTC. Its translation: CASSTGRYQETQYF.

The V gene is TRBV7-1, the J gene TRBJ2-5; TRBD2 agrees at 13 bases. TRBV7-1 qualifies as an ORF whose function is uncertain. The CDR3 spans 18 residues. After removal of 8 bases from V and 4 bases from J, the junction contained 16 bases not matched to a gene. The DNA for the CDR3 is TGTGCCAGCGGACCCGGGACTAGCGGGAAAGATGGGGTAGAGACCCAGTACTTC. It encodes CASGPGTSGKDGVETQYF.

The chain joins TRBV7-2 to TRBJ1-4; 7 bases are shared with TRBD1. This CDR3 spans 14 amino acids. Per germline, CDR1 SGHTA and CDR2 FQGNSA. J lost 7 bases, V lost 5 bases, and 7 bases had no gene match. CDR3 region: CASSEGAKGEKLFF. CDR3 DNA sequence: TGTGCCAGCAGCGAGGGGGCTAAGGGTGAAAAACTGTTTTTT.

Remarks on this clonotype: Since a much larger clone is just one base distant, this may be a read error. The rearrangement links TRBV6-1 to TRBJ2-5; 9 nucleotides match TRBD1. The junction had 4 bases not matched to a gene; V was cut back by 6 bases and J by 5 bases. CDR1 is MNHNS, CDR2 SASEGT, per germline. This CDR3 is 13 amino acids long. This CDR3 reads CASSRDRVETQYF. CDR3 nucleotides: TGTGCCAGCAGCCGGGACAGGGTTGAGACCCAGTACTTC.

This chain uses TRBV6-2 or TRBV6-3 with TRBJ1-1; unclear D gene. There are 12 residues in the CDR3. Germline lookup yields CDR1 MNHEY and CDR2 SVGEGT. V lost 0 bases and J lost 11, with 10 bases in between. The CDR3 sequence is CASSYSVDLAFF. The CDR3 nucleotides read TGTGCCAGCAGTTACTCGGTGGATTTGGCTTTCTTT.

CDR3 sequence (DNA): TGTGCCAGCAGAGGACTAGCGGGCGGGAGGTTCTTC. It is translated as CASRGLAGGRFF. The rearrangement joins TRBV5-6 to TRBJ2-1, with 11 positions matching TRBD2. Germline V CDR1 and CDR2: SGHDT, YYEEEE. With V trimmed by 5 bases and J by 15 bases, 7 bases remained unmatched. CDR3 size: 12 residues.

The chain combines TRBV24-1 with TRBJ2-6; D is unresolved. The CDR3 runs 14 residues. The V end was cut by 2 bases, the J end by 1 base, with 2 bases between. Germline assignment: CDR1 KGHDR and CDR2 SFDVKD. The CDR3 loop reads CATSDYSGANVLTF. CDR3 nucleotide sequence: TGTGCCACCAGTGATTATTCTGGGGCCAACGTCCTGACTTTC.

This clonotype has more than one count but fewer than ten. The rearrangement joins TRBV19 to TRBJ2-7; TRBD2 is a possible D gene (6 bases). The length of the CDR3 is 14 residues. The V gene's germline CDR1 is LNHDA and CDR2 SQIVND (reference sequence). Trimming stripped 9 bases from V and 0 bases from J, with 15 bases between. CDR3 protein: CARGRDGSSYEQYV. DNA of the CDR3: TGTGCCAGGGGTAGGGACGGGAGCTCCTACGAGCAGTACGTC.